The T cell receptor beta chain under discussion was sequenced for a study of T-cell reconstitution after alpha-beta-depleted transplantation in children. Trimming pared 4 bases from V and 1 base from J, leaving 13 bases between. Germline CDR1 reads MGHDK; CDR2 reads SYGVNS. The CDR3 has 15 residues. This clonotype appeared many times. A TCRbeta library incorporating unique molecular identifiers was prepared. MiXCR was run by TCRdb on the PCR reads, yielding one entry per CDR3 protein. This table holds about 610,000 distinct CDR3 sequences, roughly a tenth found once. Sequencing was performed on PBMCs from the stem cell graft donor, taken from the stem cell graft. This clonotype was obtained from a human donor who donated a stem cell graft to a child with acute myeloid leukemia. The genes are TRBV25-1 and TRBJ1-1, with a possible D match to TRBD1 (6 bases). In DNA form, the CDR3 reads TGTGCCAGCAGTGCCGCAGGGGTAAAGAACACTGAAGCTTTCTTT. Translation: CASSAAGVKNTEAFF.